This T cell receptor (beta chain) appears in the sequencing data of a study of cytomegalovirus exposure and HLA in healthy donors. With 60 Vbeta and 13 Jbeta primers, the PCR was carried out. Repertoires were generated with immunoSEQ multiplex PCR, while TCRdb's copy carries only in-frame clones and drops some. This sample has tens of thousands of clones; approximately 80% occur once, and the top ten carry approximately 3.5%. Per germline, CDR1 SNHLY and CDR2 FYNNEI. The germline V and J ends were trimmed by 7 bases and 9 bases, with 19 bases remaining between them. The CDR3 runs to 14 residues. Findings and limits, study-wide: Upon later analysis, HLA-associated TCR beta chains proved more clonally expanded than other, equally common chains. The authors reported that TCR beta sequences could predict HLA-A and HLA-B alleles. These predictions were accurate for most subjects in the first cohort.

In the case of this clone: As yet, its antigen is unknown.

The J gene is TRBJ2-1, the V gene TRBV2, with D tentatively TRBD1 (6 bases). The TCR sequence derives from a woman in her thirties or forties in good health and CMV-seropositive. Material for sequencing was PBMCs. The CDR3 loop is CASTGQPRSGEQFF. The CDR3 nucleotides read TGTGCCAGCACAGGACAGCCTAGGAGTGGTGAGCAGTTCTTC.